The present T cell receptor (beta chain) was sequenced within a study of CD8 T cells in ankylosing spondylitis. Details on this clonotype: Its antigen remains unknown.

Study-wide results and caveats: Enrichment of disease-linked clones was reportedly significant in matched ankylosing spondylitis synovial fluid. Relatively scarce in peripheral blood, disease-linked clones were CD8+. Previously reported in reactive arthritis synovial fluid and blood were some of the motif variants. Blood from ankylosing spondylitis patients appeared to carry a characteristic roughly eight-variant TCR beta motif.

Researchers built TCR beta libraries using quantitative 5'-RACE with molecular barcodes. Using its own MiXCR run on the 5' RACE reads, TCRdb lists one record per CDR3 protein. This sample has approximately 400,000 distinct CDR3 sequences, with 26% found just once. The sequence came from a male donor with ankylosing spondylitis. The source material was blood, either unsorted or a sorted T cell fraction (not recorded which).

The CDR3 nucleotides read TGCGCCAGCAGCTTGGAGCCTTTAGGGTATGGCTACACCTTC. This translates into CASSLEPLGYGYTF. The chain joins TRBV5-1 to TRBJ1-2; D uncertain. V lost 0 bases, J lost 5 bases, and 11 bases lay in between. The CDR3 loop spans 14 amino acids. Germline lookup yields CDR1 SGHRS and CDR2 YFSETQ.